This T cell receptor (beta chain) is from a study of cytomegalovirus exposure and HLA in healthy donors. Overall study findings and caveats: According to the study, around 150 TCR beta chains were cytomegalovirus-associated. Highly shared sequence variants in one cluster were likely a sequencing artifact. As a later analysis showed, several of the most significant clusters appeared to be linked to common viral pathogens.

PCR employed 60 Vbeta and 13 Jbeta primers. Clones were read by immunoSEQ multiplex PCR, and TCRdb kept only the in-frame ones, dropping some. This sample carries roughly 110,000 clones, about 70% of them seen once, and the ten largest clones take about 6%. Notes on this clone: Its antigen remains unidentified.

The specimen sequenced was PBMCs. This clonotype was sampled from a woman in her 50s in good health and CMV-seropositive.

The CDR3 loop is CSADRVGGYTF. The DNA for the CDR3 is TGCAGTGCCGACAGGGTCGGTGGCTACACCTTC. This chain connects TRBV20-1 to TRBJ1-2; TRBD1 matches at 7 bases. Germline V CDR1 and CDR2: DFQATT, SNEGSKA (reference sequence). CDR3 length: 11 amino acids. The V and J ends lost 6 bases and 7 bases, in that order; junction bases with no gene match: 5.